The 14 T cell receptor beta chains presented below share a single source sample, sequenced in a study of blood T cell repertoires in COVID-19. TCRdb keeps only in-frame clones here, not all; method: immunoSEQ multiplex PCR. This sample has about 370,000 clones, with 91% found just once. The specimen sequenced was PBMCs or T cells enriched from blood (not recorded which). The receptors stem from a woman aged 40 to 49 who had been exposed to COVID-19.

V and J are TRBV6-5 and TRBJ1-2; 7 nucleotides align to TRBD1. V was clipped by 8 bases and J by 5 bases; unmatched bases: 14. Germline values: CDR1 MNHEY, CDR2 SVGAGI. This CDR3 contains 15 residues. The CDR3 here is CASSKGAGGNYGYTF. The CDR3 coding sequence is TGTGCCAGCTCCAAGGGTGCAGGGGGGAATTATGGCTACACCTTC.

This clone appeared a few times. The chain employs TRBV2 and TRBJ2-1; 10 nucleotides agree with TRBD2. This CDR3 is 15 amino acids long. V lost 5 bases, J lost 9 bases, and 10 bases stayed unmatched. CDR1 is SNHLY, CDR2 FYNNEI, per germline. CDR3 amino acids: CASSSSGSFFSEQFF. DNA for the CDR3: TGTGCCAGCAGTTCTAGCGGGAGCTTTTTCAGTGAGCAGTTCTTC.

This CDR3 is CASSQLRLADRSSYEQYF. In nucleotides, the CDR3 is TGTGCCAGCAGTCAATTGCGACTAGCGGACAGGAGTTCCTACGAGCAGTACTTC. The gene calls are TRBV21-1 and TRBJ2-7; the table's TRBD2 call for D was not verified on the DNA. TRBV21-1 is a pseudogene locus. This CDR3 region has 18 residues.

The V call is TRBV5-1, the J call TRBJ2-1; D possibly corresponds to TRBD2 (5 bases). CDR3 length: 13 amino acids. V was clipped by 2 bases and J by 6 bases, with 9 bases between them. The germline gives CDR1 SGHRS, CDR2 YFSETQ. CDR3 DNA: TGCGCCAGCAGCTTCCAGACTATCAATGAGCAGTTCTTC. Translated, it gives CASSFQTINEQFF.

The chain links TRBV9 to TRBJ1-6, with D hard to call. This CDR3 is 13 amino acids long. Trimming pared 7 bases from V and 7 bases from J, leaving 12 bases between. Germline values: CDR1 SGDLS, CDR2 YYNGEE. CDR3 in amino acids: CASGEGGNSPLHF. The CDR3 nucleotides read TGTGCCAGCGGCGAAGGAGGGAATTCACCCCTCCACTTT.

The rearrangement links TRBV7-6 to TRBJ2-1, with 10 bases that match TRBD1. The CDR3 covers 16 residues. Germline assignment: CDR1 SGHVS and CDR2 FNYEAQ. V was clipped by 4 bases and J by 6 bases; unmatched bases: 9. The CDR3 region has the DNA TGTGCCAGCAGCTCCCTCCGGGACAGGGGTTTCAATGAGCAGTTCTTC. Protein sequence: CASSSLRDRGFNEQFF.

The chain joins TRBV2 to TRBJ2-1; 7 bases line up with TRBD1. Germline-derived CDR1 and CDR2 are SNHLY and FYNNEI. This CDR3 region has 15 residues. Germline trimming cut 2 bases from V and 7 bases from J; bases unmatched to any gene: 8. The CDR3 bases are TGTGCCAGCAGTGAACAGGGGGTAAAGGGGAATGAGCAGTTCTTC. This encodes CASSEQGVKGNEQFF.

Remarks on this clone: The junction departs from germline at one end; a sequencing error may be responsible. This chain uses TRBV30 with TRBJ1-2; D gene uncertain. The length of the CDR3 is 12 residues. CDR1 and CDR2 (germline): GTSNPN, SVGIG (reference sequence). The CDR3 DNA reads as TGTGCCTGGAGTGTAACTAACTCTGGCTACACCTTC. This translates into CAWSVTNSGYTF.

This clone was detected only once. The chain links TRBV4-1 to TRBJ2-7; 7 bases line up with TRBD1. This CDR3 is 14 amino acids long. Germline CDR1 and CDR2: MGHRA and YSYEKL. The V and J ends lost 4 bases and 1 base, in that order; junction bases with no gene match: 4. The CDR3 DNA is TGCGCCAGCAGCCTACGGGACAGATCCTACGAGCAGTACTTC. Encoded protein: CASSLRDRSYEQYF.

The V and J genes are TRBV6-6 and TRBJ2-3; 7 bases fit TRBD2. CDR3 length equals 14 residues. CDR1 and CDR2 (germline): MNHNY, SVGAGI (reference sequence). V was clipped by 6 bases and J by 3 bases; unmatched bases: 6. The CDR3 DNA reads TGTGCCAGCAGATCAGCGGGAAGGACAGATACGCAGTATTTT. Translating gives CASRSAGRTDTQYF.

The chain employs TRBV5-1 and TRBJ1-5, with D unclear. The CDR3 totals 13 residues. V lost 1 base and J 5 bases, leaving 7 bases between the germline ends. Germline assignment: CDR1 SGHRS and CDR2 YFSETQ. CDR3 DNA sequence: TGCGCCAGCAGCTTGTATCCCGATCAGCCCCAGCATTTT. Residues: CASSLYPDQPQHF.

The CDR3 protein is CASSLGGVLDYGYTF. The CDR3 coding sequence is TGCGCCAGCAGCTTGGGGGGCGTTTTGGACTATGGCTACACCTTC. The rearrangement links TRBV5-1 to TRBJ1-2; D may be TRBD1 (5 bases). V lost 0 bases to trimming and J lost 3 bases, with 12 bases between them. The germline V gene encodes CDR1 SGHRS and CDR2 YFSETQ. This CDR3 region has 15 residues.

This chain connects TRBV5-1 to TRBJ1-3, with D maybe TRBD1 (5 bases). Germline V lookup: CDR1 SGHRS, CDR2 YFSETQ. The CDR3 consists of 17 residues. The V and J ends lost 0 bases and 0 bases respectively, with 13 bases between them. As DNA, the CDR3 is TGCGCCAGCAGCTTGGACTACAGGTTAAGCTCTGGAAACACCATATATTTT. Its translation is CASSLDYRLSSGNTIYF.

The V and J genes are TRBV4-2 and TRBJ2-2; TRBD1 aligns across 9 bases. After removal of 6 bases from V and 1 base from J, the junction contained 3 bases not matched to a gene. This CDR3 is built from 15 residues. Looked up from germline, CDR1 is LGHNA and CDR2 is YNFKEQ. This CDR3 is CASRQGALNTGELFF. Here the CDR3 DNA reads TGTGCCAGCAGACAGGGGGCCCTGAACACCGGGGAGCTGTTTTTT.